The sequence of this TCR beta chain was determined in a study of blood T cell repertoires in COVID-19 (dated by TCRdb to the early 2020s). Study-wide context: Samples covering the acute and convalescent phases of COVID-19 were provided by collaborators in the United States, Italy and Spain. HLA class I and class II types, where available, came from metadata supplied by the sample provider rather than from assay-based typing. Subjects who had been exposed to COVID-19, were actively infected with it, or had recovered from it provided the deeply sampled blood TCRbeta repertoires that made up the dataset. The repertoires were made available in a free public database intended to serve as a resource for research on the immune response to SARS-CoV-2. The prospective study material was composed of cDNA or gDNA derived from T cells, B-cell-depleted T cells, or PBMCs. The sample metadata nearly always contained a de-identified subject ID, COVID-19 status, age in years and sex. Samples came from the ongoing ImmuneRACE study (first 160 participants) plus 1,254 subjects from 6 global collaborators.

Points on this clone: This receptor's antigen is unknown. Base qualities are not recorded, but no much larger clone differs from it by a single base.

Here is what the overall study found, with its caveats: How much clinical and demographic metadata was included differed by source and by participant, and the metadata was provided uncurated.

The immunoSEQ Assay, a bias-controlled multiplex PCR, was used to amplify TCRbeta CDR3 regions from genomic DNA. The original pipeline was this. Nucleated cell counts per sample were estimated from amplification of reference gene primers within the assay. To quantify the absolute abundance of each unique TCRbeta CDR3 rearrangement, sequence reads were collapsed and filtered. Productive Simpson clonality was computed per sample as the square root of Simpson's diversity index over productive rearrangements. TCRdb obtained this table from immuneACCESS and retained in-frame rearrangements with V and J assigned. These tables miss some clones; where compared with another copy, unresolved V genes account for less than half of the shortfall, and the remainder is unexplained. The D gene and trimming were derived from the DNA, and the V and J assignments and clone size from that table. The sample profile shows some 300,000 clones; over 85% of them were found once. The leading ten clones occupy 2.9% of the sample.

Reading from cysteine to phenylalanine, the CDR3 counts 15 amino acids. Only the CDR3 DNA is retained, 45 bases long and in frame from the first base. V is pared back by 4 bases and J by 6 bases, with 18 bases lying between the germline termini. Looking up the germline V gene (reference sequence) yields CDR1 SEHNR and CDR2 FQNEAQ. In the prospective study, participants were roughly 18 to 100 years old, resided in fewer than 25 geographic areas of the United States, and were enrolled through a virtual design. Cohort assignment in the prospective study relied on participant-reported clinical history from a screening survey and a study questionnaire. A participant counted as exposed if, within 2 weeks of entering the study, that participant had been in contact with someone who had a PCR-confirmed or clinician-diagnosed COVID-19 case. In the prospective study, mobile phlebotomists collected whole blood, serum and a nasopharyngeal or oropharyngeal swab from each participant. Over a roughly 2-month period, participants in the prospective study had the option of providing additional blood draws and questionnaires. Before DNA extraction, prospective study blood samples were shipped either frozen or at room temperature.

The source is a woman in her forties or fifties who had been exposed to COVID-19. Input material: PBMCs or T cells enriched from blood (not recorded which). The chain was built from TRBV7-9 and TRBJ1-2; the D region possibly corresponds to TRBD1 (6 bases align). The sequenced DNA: TGTGCCAGCAGCTCCCGGACGGATGGGGGCGATGGCTACACCTTC. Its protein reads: CASSSRTDGGDGYTF.